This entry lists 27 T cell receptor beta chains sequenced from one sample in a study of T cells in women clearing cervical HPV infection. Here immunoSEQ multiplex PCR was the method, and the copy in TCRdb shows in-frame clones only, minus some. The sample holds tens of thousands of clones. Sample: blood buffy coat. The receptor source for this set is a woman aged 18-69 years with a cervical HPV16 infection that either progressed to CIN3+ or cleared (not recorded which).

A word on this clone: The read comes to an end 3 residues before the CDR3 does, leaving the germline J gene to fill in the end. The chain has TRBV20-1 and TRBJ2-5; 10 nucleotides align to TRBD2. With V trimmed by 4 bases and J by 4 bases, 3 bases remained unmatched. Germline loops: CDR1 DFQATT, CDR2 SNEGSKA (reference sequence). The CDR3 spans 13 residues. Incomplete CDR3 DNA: TGCAGTGCTATAGCGGGGGGTGGAGAGACC. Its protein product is CSAIAGGGET. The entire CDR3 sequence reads CSAIAGGGETQYF.

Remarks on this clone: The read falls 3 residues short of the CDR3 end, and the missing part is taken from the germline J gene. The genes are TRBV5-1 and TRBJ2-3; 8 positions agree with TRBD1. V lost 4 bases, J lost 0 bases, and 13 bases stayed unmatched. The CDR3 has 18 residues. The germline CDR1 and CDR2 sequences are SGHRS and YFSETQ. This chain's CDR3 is CASSQETDRAGSTDTQYF. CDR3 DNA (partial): TGCGCCAGCAGCCAAGAAACGGACAGGGCAGGGAGCACAGATACG. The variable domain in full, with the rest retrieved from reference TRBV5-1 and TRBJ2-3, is KAGVTQTPRYLIKTRGQQVTLSCSPISGHRSVSWYQQTPGQGLQFLFEYFSETQRNKGNFPGRFSGRQFSNSRSEMNVSTLELGDSALYLCASSQETDRAGSTDTQYFGPGTRLTVL.

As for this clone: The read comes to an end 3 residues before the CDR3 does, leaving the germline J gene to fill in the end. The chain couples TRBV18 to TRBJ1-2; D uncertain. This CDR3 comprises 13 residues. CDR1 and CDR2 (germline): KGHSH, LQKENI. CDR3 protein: CASSPESEGDYTF. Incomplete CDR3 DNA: TGTGCCAGCTCACCTGAATCTGAGGGCGAC.

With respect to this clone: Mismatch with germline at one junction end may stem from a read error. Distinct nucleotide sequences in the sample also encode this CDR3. Partial CDR3 DNA: TGTGCCAGCAGTGATTCCCCAGGACTTTCTGGAAACACG. This gives the protein CASSDSPGLSGNT. The whole CDR3 sequence reads CASSDSPGLSGNTIYF. The genes are TRBV2 and TRBJ1-3; D uncertain. With the read ending 3 residues before the CDR3 end, the germline J gene is used to fill in that end. Germline loops: CDR1 SNHLY, CDR2 FYNNEI. The CDR3 extends over 16 amino acids.

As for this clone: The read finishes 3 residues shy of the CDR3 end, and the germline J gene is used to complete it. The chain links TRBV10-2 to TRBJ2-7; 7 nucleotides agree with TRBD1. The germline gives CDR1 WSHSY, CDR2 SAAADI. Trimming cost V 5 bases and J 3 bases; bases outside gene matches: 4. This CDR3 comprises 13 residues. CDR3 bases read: TGCGCCAGCAGTTCTGACAGGGACTACGAG. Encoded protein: CASSSDRDYE. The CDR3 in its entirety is CASSSDRDYEQYF.

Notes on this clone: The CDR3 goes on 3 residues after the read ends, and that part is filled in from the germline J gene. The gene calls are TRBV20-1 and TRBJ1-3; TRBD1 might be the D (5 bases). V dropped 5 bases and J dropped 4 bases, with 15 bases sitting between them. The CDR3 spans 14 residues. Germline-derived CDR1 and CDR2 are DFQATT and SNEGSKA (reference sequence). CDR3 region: CSAPTATEGNTIYF. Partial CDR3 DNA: TGCAGTGCTCCCACCGCGACAGAAGGAAACACC.

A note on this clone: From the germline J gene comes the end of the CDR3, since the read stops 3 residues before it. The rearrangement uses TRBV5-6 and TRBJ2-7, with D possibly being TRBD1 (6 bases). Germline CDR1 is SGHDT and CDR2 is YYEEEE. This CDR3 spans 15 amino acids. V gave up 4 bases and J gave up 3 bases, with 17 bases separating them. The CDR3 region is CASSGGQSGYYEQYF. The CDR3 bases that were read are TGTGCCAGCAGCGGTGGACAGAGCGGATACTACGAG.

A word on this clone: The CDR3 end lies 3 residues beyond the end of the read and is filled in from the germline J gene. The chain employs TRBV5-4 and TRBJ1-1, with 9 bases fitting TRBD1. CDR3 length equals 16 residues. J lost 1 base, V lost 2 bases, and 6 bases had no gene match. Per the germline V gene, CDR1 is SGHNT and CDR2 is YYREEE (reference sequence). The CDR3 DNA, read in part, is TGTGCCAGCAGCTTAGGGGGACAGGGCAAGAACACTGAA. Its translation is CASSLGGQGKNTE. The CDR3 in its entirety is CASSLGGQGKNTEAFF. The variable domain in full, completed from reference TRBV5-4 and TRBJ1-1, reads ETGVTQSPTHLIKTRGQQVTLRCSSQSGHNTVSWYQQALGQGPQFIFQYYREEENGRGNFPPRFSGLQFPNYSSELNVNALELDDSALYLCASSLGGQGKNTEAFFGQGTRLTVV.

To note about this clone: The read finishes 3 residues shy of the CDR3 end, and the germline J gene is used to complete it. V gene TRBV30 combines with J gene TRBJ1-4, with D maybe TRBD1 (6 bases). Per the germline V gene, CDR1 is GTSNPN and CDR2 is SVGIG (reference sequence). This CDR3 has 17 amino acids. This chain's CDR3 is CACLARTASIYNSPLFF. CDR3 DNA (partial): TGTGCCTGCCTTGCCAGGACAGCGAGTATCTATAATTCACCA. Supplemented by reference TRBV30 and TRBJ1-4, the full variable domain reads SQTIHQWPATLVQPVGSPLSLECTVEGTSNPNLYWYRQAAGRGLQLLFYSVGIGQISSEVPQNLSASRPQDRQFILSSKKLLLSDSGFYLCACLARTASIYNSPLFFGSGTQLSVL.

The sequenced CDR3 bases are TGTGCCAGCTCACGGCCTCGGGGGGCATCACAAGAGACC. Protein: CASSRPRGASQET. The whole CDR3 reads CASSRPRGASQETQYF. The chain has TRBV18 and TRBJ2-5; possibly TRBD2 for D (7 bases). The sequence runs out 3 residues before the end of the CDR3; the remainder is reconstructed from the germline J gene. V lost 4 bases and J 2 bases, leaving 17 bases between the germline ends. Germline CDR1 KGHSH, CDR2 LQKENI. The length of the CDR3 is 16 residues.

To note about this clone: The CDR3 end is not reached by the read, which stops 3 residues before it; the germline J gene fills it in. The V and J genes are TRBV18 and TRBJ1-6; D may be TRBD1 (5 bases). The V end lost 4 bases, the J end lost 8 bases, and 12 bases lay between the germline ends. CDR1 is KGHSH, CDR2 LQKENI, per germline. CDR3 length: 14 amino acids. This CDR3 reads CASSLKDSYSPLHF. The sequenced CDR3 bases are TGTGCCAGCTCACTAAAAGACAGCTATTCACCC.

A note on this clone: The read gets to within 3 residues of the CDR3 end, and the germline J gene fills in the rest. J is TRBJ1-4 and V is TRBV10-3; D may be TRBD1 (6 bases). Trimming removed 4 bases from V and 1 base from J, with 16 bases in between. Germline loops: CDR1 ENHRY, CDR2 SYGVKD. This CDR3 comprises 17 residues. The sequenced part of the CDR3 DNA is TGTGCCATCAGTGGCGGAACTGGGGGCGGAACTAATGAAAAA. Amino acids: CAISGGTGGGTNEK. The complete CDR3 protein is CAISGGTGGGTNEKLFF.

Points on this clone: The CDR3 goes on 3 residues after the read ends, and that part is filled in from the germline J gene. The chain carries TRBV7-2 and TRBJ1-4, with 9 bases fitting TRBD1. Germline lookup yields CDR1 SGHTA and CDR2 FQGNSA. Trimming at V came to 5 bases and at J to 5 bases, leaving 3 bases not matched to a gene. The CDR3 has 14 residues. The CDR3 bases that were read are TGTGCCAGCAGCGTGGGACAGGGAAATGAAAAA. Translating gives CASSVGQGNEK. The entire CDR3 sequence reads CASSVGQGNEKLFF.

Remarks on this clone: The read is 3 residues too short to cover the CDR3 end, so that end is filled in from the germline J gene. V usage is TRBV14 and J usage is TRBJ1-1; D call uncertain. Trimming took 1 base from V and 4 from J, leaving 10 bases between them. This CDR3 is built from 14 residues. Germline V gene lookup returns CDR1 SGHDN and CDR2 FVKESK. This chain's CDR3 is CASSQVRGSTEAFF. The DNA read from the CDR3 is TGTGCCAGCAGCCAAGTTCGGGGTTCCACTGAA.

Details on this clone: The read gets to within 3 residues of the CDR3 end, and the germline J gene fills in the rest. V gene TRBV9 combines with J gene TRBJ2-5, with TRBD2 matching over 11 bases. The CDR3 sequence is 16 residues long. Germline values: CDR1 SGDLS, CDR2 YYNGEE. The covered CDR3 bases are TGTGCCAGCAGCGTAGCTAGCGGGGGGCTCACAGATACC. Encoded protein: CASSVASGGLTDT. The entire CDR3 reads CASSVASGGLTDTQYF.

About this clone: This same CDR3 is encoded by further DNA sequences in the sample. Partial CDR3 DNA: TGCGCCAGCAGCGAGGGGGTCGGGATCTGGGGT. It specifies CASSEGVGIWG. The whole CDR3 protein is CASSEGVGIWGYTF. The rearrangement uses TRBV5-1 and TRBJ1-2, with TRBD1 as a possible D gene (6 bases). Read sequence stops 3 residues before the CDR3 end, and the germline J gene provides the missing end. The CDR3 spans 14 residues. Germline V gives CDR1 SGHRS, CDR2 YFSETQ.

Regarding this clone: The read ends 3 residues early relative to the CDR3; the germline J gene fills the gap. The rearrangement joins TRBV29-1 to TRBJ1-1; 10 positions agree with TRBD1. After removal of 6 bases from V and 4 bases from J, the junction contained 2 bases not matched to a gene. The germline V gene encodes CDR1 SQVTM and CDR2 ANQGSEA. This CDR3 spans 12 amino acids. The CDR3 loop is CSVGQGGTEAFF. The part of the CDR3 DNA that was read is TGCAGCGTCGGACAGGGGGGCACTGAA. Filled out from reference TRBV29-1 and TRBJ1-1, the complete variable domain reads SAVISQKPSRDICQRGTSLTIQCQVDSQVTMMFWYRQQPGQSLTLIATANQGSEATYESGFVIDKFPISRPNLTFSTLTVSNMSPEDSSIYLCSVGQGGTEAFFGQGTRLTVV.

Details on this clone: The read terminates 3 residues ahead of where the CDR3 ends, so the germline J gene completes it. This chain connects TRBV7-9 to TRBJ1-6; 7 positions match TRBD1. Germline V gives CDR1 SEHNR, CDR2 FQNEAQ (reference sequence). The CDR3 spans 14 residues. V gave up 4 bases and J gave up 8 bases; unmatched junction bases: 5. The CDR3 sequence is CASSSRQGDSPLHF. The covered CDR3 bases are TGTGCCAGCAGCTCCCGACAGGGTGATTCACCC.

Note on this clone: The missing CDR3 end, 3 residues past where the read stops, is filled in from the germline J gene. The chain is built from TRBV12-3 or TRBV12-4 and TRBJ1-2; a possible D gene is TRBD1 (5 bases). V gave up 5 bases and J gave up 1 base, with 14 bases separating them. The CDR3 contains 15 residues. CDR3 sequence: CASSLGKGINYGYTF. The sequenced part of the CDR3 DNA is TGTGCCAGCAGTCTGGGTAAGGGGATTAACTATGGC.

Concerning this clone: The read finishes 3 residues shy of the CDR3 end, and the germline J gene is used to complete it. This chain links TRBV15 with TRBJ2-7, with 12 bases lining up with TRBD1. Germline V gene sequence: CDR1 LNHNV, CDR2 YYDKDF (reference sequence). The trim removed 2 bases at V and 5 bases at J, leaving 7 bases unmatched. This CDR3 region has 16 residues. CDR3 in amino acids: CATSRPTGTGGNEQYF. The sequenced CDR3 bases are TGTGCCACCAGCAGACCCACCGGGACAGGGGGCAACGAG.

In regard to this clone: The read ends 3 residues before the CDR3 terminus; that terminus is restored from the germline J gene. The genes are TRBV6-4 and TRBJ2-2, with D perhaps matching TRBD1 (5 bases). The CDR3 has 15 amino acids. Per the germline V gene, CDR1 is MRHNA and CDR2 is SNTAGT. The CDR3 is CASSDSQSGANVLFF. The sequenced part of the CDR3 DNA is TGTGCCAGCAGTGACTCTCAGTCTGGGGCCAACGTG.

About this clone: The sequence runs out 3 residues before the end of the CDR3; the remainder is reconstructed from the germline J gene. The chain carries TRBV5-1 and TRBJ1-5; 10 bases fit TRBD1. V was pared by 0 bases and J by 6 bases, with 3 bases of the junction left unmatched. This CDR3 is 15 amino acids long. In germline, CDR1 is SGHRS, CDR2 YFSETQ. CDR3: CASSLAGQGGQPQHF. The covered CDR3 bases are TGCGCCAGCAGCTTGGCCGGACAGGGGGGTCAGCCC. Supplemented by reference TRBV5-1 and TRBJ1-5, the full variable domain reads KAGVTQTPRYLIKTRGQQVTLSCSPISGHRSVSWYQQTPGQGLQFLFEYFSETQRNKGNFPGRFSGRQFSNSRSEMNVSTLELGDSALYLCASSLAGQGGQPQHFGDGTRLSIL.

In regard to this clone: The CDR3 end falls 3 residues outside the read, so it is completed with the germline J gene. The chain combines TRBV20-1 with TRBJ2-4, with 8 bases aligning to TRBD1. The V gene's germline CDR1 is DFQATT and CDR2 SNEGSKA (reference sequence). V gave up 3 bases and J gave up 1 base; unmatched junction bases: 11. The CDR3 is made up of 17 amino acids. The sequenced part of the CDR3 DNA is TGCAGTGCTAGGGTAACCGAAACAGGGGGGGCCAAAAACATT. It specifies CSARVTETGGAKNI. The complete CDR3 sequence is CSARVTETGGAKNIQYF.

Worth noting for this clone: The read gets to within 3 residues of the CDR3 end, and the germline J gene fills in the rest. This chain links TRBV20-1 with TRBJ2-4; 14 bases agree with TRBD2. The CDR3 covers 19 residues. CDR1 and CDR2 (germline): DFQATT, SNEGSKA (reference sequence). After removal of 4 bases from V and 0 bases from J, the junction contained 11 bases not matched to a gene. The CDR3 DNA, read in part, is TGCAGTGCTAAGGGGCCTGGGACTAGCGGGGGCCTAGCCAAAAACATT. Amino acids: CSAKGPGTSGGLAKNI. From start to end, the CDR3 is CSAKGPGTSGGLAKNIQYF.

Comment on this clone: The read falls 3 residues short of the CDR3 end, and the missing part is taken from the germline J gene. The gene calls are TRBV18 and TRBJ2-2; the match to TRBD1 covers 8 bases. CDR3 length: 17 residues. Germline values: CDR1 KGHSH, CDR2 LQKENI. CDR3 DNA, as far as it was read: TGTGCCAGCTCACTCTCGAGACAGGGGCGCTATAATTCACCG. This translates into CASSLSRQGRYNSP. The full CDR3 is CASSLSRQGRYNSPLFF.

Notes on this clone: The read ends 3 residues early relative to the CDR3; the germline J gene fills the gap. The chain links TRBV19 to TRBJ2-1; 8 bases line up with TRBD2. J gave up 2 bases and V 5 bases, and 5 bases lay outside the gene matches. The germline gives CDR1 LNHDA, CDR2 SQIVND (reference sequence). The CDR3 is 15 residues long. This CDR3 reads CASSPAGLAYNEQFF. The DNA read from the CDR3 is TGTGCCAGTAGTCCAGCGGGACTAGCCTACAATGAG.

CDR3 protein: CASSYPDSLSGYTF. CDR3 DNA, as far as it was read: TGTGCCAGTAGTTATCCGGACTCCCTCTCAGGC. This chain joins TRBV19 and TRBJ1-2; no clear D. The DNA ends 3 residues before the CDR3 does, and the rest of the CDR3 is filled in from the germline J gene. This CDR3 is 14 amino acids long. Germline CDR1 and CDR2: LNHDA and SQIVND (reference sequence).